Given below is one T cell receptor (beta chain) in context. Its target is unknown. V was cut by 7 bases and J by 2 bases, with 15 bases left in between. The CDR3 sequence is 15 residues long. Germline V gene sequence: CDR1 MDHEN, CDR2 SYDVKM. Repertoires were generated with immunoSEQ multiplex PCR, while TCRdb's copy carries only in-frame clones and drops some. The table lists about 680,000 clones, 60% to 75% of them singletons. This entry is derived from a study of shared clonotypes between healthy human individuals. Points from the study as a whole: Across subsets, estimated richness was generally greater for naive than for memory populations.

V and J are TRBV28 and TRBJ1-3; TRBD1 might be the D (5 bases). The sample was memory CD4+ T cells sorted from blood. Subset of the sample: CD45RA-negative fraction. The clonotype comes from a young woman in good health. The CDR3 sequence: CASIAGVVAGNTIYF. As DNA, the CDR3 is TGTGCCAGCATAGCGGGGGTAGTTGCTGGAAACACCATATATTTT. The entire variable domain, with the rest obtained from reference TRBV28 and TRBJ1-3, is as follows: DVKVTQSSRYLVKRTGEKVFLECVQDMDHENMFWYRQDPGLGLRLIYFSYDVKMKEKGDIPEGYSVSREKKERFSLILESASTNQTSMYLCASIAGVVAGNTIYFGEGSWLTVV.